This passage covers 26 T cell receptor beta chains from one sample sequenced in a study of early T cells in non-severe SARS-CoV-2 infection. TCRdb re-derived calls from the 5' RACE reads in MiXCR, one entry per CDR3 protein. The sample includes 80,000 or so distinct CDR3 sequences, around 6% of them seen just once. Input material: whole blood. The receptor set was obtained from an adult who was a healthcare worker with PCR-confirmed SARS-CoV-2 infection or an uninfected control (not recorded which).

This clonotype appeared many times. The rearrangement links TRBV18 to TRBJ2-1, with D perhaps matching TRBD1 (6 bases). Trimming took off 6 bases at V and 0 bases at J, with 9 bases between the two ends. Germline V lookup: CDR1 KGHSH, CDR2 LQKENI. The CDR3 sequence is 14 residues long. The CDR3 here is CASSDSSSYNEQFF. The CDR3 region has the DNA TGTGCCAGCTCGGACAGTAGCTCCTACAATGAGCAGTTCTTC.

The rearrangement links TRBV6-4 to TRBJ2-7; D possibly corresponds to TRBD1 (5 bases). CDR1 MRHNA and CDR2 SNTAGT come from the germline V gene. This CDR3 has 13 residues. V was pared by 11 bases and J by 3 bases, with 17 bases between. CDR3 DNA: TGTGCCGAACCCGGGCAGGGCCACTACGAGCAGTACTTC. Its translation is CAEPGQGHYEQYF.

V is TRBV9 and J is TRBJ2-2; unclear D gene. The germline CDR1 and CDR2 sequences are SGDLS and YYNGEE. The CDR3 is 13 amino acids. Between the trimmed V and J ends, which lost 4 bases and 7 bases, there was a span of 11 bases. Here the CDR3 reads CASSREKGGELFF. CDR3 DNA sequence: TGTGCCAGCAGCAGAGAAAAGGGCGGGGAGCTGTTTTTT.

V is TRBV11-2 and J is TRBJ2-2; the D is unclear. The germline V gene encodes CDR1 SGHAT and CDR2 FQNNGV. V lost 0 bases and J lost 6, with 5 bases in between. The CDR3 is 13 amino acids. The CDR3 region has the DNA TGTGCCAGCAGCTTAGATTCGGCCGGGGAGCTGTTTTTT. The encoded protein is CASSLDSAGELFF. Drawing the rest from reference TRBV11-2 and TRBJ2-2, the complete variable domain is EAGVAQSPRYKIIEKRQSVAFWCNPISGHATLYWYQQILGQGPKLLIQFQNNGVVDDSQLPKDRFSAERLKGVDSTLKIQPAKLEDSAVYLCASSLDSAGELFFGEGSRLTVL.

CDR3 DNA sequence: TGTGCCAGCAGCCTTTCCCTGGGCAATGAGCAGTTCTTC. This translates into CASSLSLGNEQFF. The V and J genes are TRBV3-1 and TRBJ2-1, with D unclear. The CDR3 loop spans 13 amino acids. V was shortened by 4 bases and J by 6 bases, with 10 bases between the two germline ends. Germline lookup yields CDR1 LGHDT and CDR2 YNNKEL (reference sequence).

This clonotype was seen at least ten times. The V and J genes are TRBV10-2 and TRBJ2-7; TRBD2 aligns across 10 bases. Germline CDR1 is WSHSY and CDR2 is SAAADI. V trimming: 7 bases; J trimming: 5 bases; junction bases outside the gene matches: 8. This CDR3 comprises 14 residues. The chain's CDR3 is CASKGASGGHEQYF. CDR3 bases: TGCGCCAGCAAGGGGGCTAGCGGGGGCCACGAGCAGTACTTC.

The rearrangement joins TRBV19 to TRBJ1-1; no clear D. This CDR3 has 14 residues. Trimming cost V 4 bases and J 0 bases, with 9 bases left between them. Germline CDR1 and CDR2: LNHDA and SQIVND (reference sequence). This CDR3 reads CASSRDILNTEAFF. The DNA for the CDR3 is TGTGCCAGTAGTAGGGATATACTGAACACTGAAGCTTTCTTT. The entire variable domain, with the rest obtained from reference TRBV19 and TRBJ1-1, is as follows: DGGITQSPKYLFRKEGQNVTLSCEQNLNHDAMYWYRQDPGQGLRLIYYSQIVNDFQKGDIAEGYSVSREKKESFPLTVTSAQKNPTAFYLCASSRDILNTEAFFGQGTRLTVV.

This clonotype was recorded at least ten times. The V and J genes are TRBV29-1 and TRBJ2-2, with D perhaps matching TRBD1 or TRBD2 (6 bases each). Germline V gene data show CDR1 as SQVTM and CDR2 as ANQGSEA. Between the trimmed V and J ends, which lost 1 base and 0 bases, there was a span of 12 bases. This CDR3 region has 16 residues. The CDR3 here is CSVEVGGPSNTGELFF. The CDR3 region has the DNA TGCAGCGTTGAAGTAGGGGGGCCCTCGAACACCGGGGAGCTGTTTTTT.

This clonotype was detected ten times or more. The rearrangement uses TRBV12-3 or TRBV12-4 and TRBJ2-2; TRBD2 matches 7 bases. The CDR3 sequence is 16 residues long. V gave up 7 bases and J gave up 4 bases; unmatched junction bases: 12. This chain's CDR3 is CASKERGEGGTGELFF. The CDR3, as DNA: TGTGCCAGCAAAGAGCGGGGCGAAGGAGGCACCGGGGAGCTGTTTTTT.

This chain uses TRBV7-9 with TRBJ1-1; D is perhaps TRBD1 (5 bases). V was shortened by 5 bases and J by 4 bases, with 14 bases between the two germline ends. Germline V gene lookup returns CDR1 SEHNR and CDR2 FQNEAQ (reference sequence). The CDR3 sequence is 14 residues long. Here the CDR3 reads CASSQTGELTEAFF. CDR3 in DNA: TGTGCCAGCAGCCAGACGGGGGAGCTCACTGAAGCTTTCTTT.

The chain employs TRBV11-2 and TRBJ2-5, with D possibly matching TRBD1 (5 bases). Trimming left V 2 bases short and J 2 bases short, with 9 bases between. Germline CDR1 and CDR2: SGHAT and FQNNGV. This CDR3 is 14 amino acids long. The CDR3 reads CASSLRSGQETQYF. The CDR3 bases are TGTGCCAGCAGCTTACGGTCAGGGCAAGAGACCCAGTACTTC.

CDR3 in DNA: TGTGCCAGCAGCTTGGGAGGTAGCAAAAAGAACACTGAAGCTTTCTTT. Protein: CASSLGGSKKNTEAFF. This rearrangement joins TRBV5-4 to TRBJ1-1, with unresolved D. Looked up from germline, CDR1 is SGHNT and CDR2 is YYREEE (reference sequence). This CDR3 comprises 16 residues. Trimming left V 0 bases short and J 1 base short, with 13 bases between.

A few counts support this clonotype. The chain joins TRBV5-1 to TRBJ2-5, with D hard to call. Germline loops: CDR1 SGHRS, CDR2 YFSETQ. V gave up 1 base and J gave up 0 bases, with 1 base separating them. The CDR3 covers 12 residues. The CDR3 reads CASSLYQETQYF. The CDR3 DNA reads TGCGCCAGCAGCTTGTACCAAGAGACCCAGTACTTC. Supplemented by reference TRBV5-1 and TRBJ2-5, the full variable domain reads KAGVTQTPRYLIKTRGQQVTLSCSPISGHRSVSWYQQTPGQGLQFLFEYFSETQRNKGNFPGRFSGRQFSNSRSEMNVSTLELGDSALYLCASSLYQETQYFGPGTRLLVL.

This clonotype was seen ten or more times. J is TRBJ1-6 and V is TRBV20-1, with unresolved D. Germline V lookup: CDR1 DFQATT, CDR2 SNEGSKA (reference sequence). This CDR3 is 13 amino acids long. V dropped 0 bases and J dropped 13 bases, with 13 bases sitting between them. The CDR3 reads CSARDPVSGPLHF. For the CDR3, the DNA is TGCAGTGCTAGAGACCCGGTCAGCGGTCCCCTCCACTTT.

This clonotype was seen at least ten times. The V and J genes are TRBV20-1 and TRBJ2-3, with TRBD2 matching 7 bases. The CDR3 is made up of 12 amino acids. Germline CDR1 reads DFQATT; CDR2 reads SNEGSKA (reference sequence). The J segment lost 5 bases and the V segment lost 5 bases, leaving 4 bases of the junction unmatched. CDR3 amino acids: CSASPSGDTQYF. CDR3 nucleotide sequence: TGCAGTGCTTCTCCTAGCGGAGATACGCAGTATTTT.

There are a few counts of this clonotype. The V and J genes are TRBV12-3 or TRBV12-4 and TRBJ1-6; 11 bases align to TRBD1. This CDR3 has 17 residues. J was trimmed by 10 bases and V by 3 bases; bases with no gene match: 11. The CDR3 here is CASSLWTGGYKPSPLHF. The CDR3 bases are TGTGCCAGCAGTTTGTGGACAGGGGGCTACAAGCCCTCACCCCTCCACTTT.

V is TRBV5-1 and J is TRBJ1-1; D ambiguous. CDR3 length: 15 residues. V was clipped by 3 bases and J by 1 base, with 13 bases between them. Per the germline V gene, CDR1 is SGHRS and CDR2 is YFSETQ. The CDR3 loop reads CASSSLGLRNTEAFF. The CDR3 region has the DNA TGCGCCAGCAGCTCACTCGGTTTAAGGAACACTGAAGCTTTCTTT.

The chain has TRBV29-1 and TRBJ1-2; D gene ambiguous. Germline V gene sequence: CDR1 SQVTM, CDR2 ANQGSEA. V dropped 3 bases and J dropped 0 bases, with 5 bases sitting between them. CDR3 length: 12 amino acids. The CDR3 DNA follows: TGCAGCGTTGACCGGACTAACTATGGCTACACCTTC. It codes for CSVDRTNYGYTF.

This clonotype was observed many times. This rearrangement joins TRBV13 to TRBJ2-3; 8 bases are a match to TRBD1. CDR1 is PRHDT and CDR2 is FYEKMQ in the germline V gene (reference sequence). V was pared by 4 bases and J by 6 bases, with 9 bases of the junction left unmatched. The CDR3 is made up of 15 amino acids. The CDR3 spells CASSWDQGAADTQYF. The CDR3 DNA sequence: TGTGCCAGCAGCTGGGATCAGGGGGCGGCGGATACGCAGTATTTT. Variable domain in full (rest from reference TRBV13 and TRBJ2-3): AAGVIQSPRHLIKEKRETATLKCYPIPRHDTVYWYQQGPGQDPQFLISFYEKMQSDKGSIPDRFSAQQFSDYHSELNMSSLELGDSALYFCASSWDQGAADTQYFGPGTRLTVL.

The genes are TRBV5-5 and TRBJ2-7, with unresolved D. Germline lookup yields CDR1 SGHKS and CDR2 YYEKEE (reference sequence). The CDR3 runs 12 residues. V gave up 4 bases and J gave up 3 bases, with 8 bases separating them. CDR3: CASSPSDYEQYF. CDR3 DNA: TGTGCCAGCAGCCCCAGTGACTACGAGCAGTACTTC. The complete variable domain, with remaining parts taken from reference TRBV5-5 and TRBJ2-7, reads DAGVTQSPTHLIKTRGQQVTLRCSPISGHKSVSWYQQVLGQGPQFIFQYYEKEERGRGNFPDRFSARQFPNYSSELNVNALLLGDSALYLCASSPSDYEQYFGPGTRLTVT.

This clonotype occurred many times. The V gene is TRBV14, the J gene TRBJ2-3; 8 nucleotides line up with TRBD2. The germline V gene has CDR1 SGHDN and CDR2 FVKESK. CDR3 length: 19 residues. V lost 1 base to trimming and J lost 0 bases; unmatched junction nucleotides: 12. The CDR3 is CASSQGLSGSTLSTDTQYF. The CDR3 DNA reads TGTGCCAGCAGCCAAGGACTGAGCGGGAGTACCCTAAGCACAGATACGCAGTATTTT.

This clonotype was recorded many times. V usage is TRBV12-3 or TRBV12-4 and J usage is TRBJ1-3; D uncertain. V lost 8 bases and J 0 bases, leaving 11 bases between the germline ends. This CDR3 is 14 amino acids long. CDR3 DNA: TGTGCCAGCGGAAACAATGACTCTGGAAACACCATATATTTT. This gives the protein CASGNNDSGNTIYF.

A few counts support this clonotype. The rearrangement joins TRBV28 to TRBJ1-2, with D maybe TRBD1 (5 bases). Germline V gene lookup returns CDR1 MDHEN and CDR2 SYDVKM. The CDR3 covers 13 residues. V was shortened by 7 bases and J by 4 bases, with 13 bases between the two germline ends. The CDR3 region has the DNA TGTGCCAGCACTCCGACGGGACGCTATGGCTACACCTTC. Amino acids: CASTPTGRYGYTF.

This clonotype was detected a few times. This chain joins TRBV14 and TRBJ2-3; 9 bases fit TRBD2. Per germline, CDR1 SGHDN and CDR2 FVKESK. The CDR3 runs 15 residues. V shed 5 bases and J 2 bases; nucleotides not matched to a gene: 5. CDR3 DNA sequence: TGTGCCAGCAGCGGGCTAGCGGGGACCACAGATACGCAGTATTTT. Residues: CASSGLAGTTDTQYF.

This clonotype was recorded many times. The chain employs TRBV18 and TRBJ2-5; D unresolved. CDR3 size: 14 residues. Germline CDR1 and CDR2: KGHSH and LQKENI. The germline V and J ends were trimmed by 6 bases and 2 bases, with 13 bases remaining between them. The CDR3, as DNA: TGTGCCAGCTCGCCGGCACCCGGACAAGAGACCCAGTACTTC. Translating gives CASSPAPGQETQYF.

In its sample, this clonotype was seen a few times. V usage is TRBV7-7 and J usage is TRBJ2-5; D perhaps matches TRBD1 (6 bases). V lost 5 bases to trimming and J lost 2 bases, with 9 bases between them. This CDR3 is 13 amino acids long. Germline loops: CDR1 SSHAT, CDR2 FNYEAQ (reference sequence). In DNA form, the CDR3 reads TGTGCCAGCAGCCCCCAGGGGCAAGAGACCCAGTACTTC. This gives the protein CASSPQGQETQYF.